Detailed here is one T cell receptor beta chain. Antigen unknown. This entry belongs to a study of CXCR3-negative and CXCR3-positive naive CD8 T cells. Study-wide results and caveats: CXCR3-positive naive cells had TRB CDR3s that were more hydrophobic than CXCR3-negative naive cells had.

TRB cDNA libraries were made by UMI-labeled 5' RACE. After re-calling the 5' RACE reads, TCRdb lists one entry per CDR3 protein, DNA absent. Here the sample table reports 130,000 to 150,000 distinct CDR3 sequences. This clonotype was sampled from a human donor in good health. Some clones in this sample may be carry-over from other donors' samples. The sample taken for sequencing was naive CXCR3+ CD8+ T cells from blood. Subset reported: CD45RO-CCR7+CD27+CD95- naive CD8+ T cells expressing CXCR3 (TNR3+).

The CDR3: CASSQMAGSPHEQFF. The V call is TRBV4-1, the J call TRBJ2-1; no DNA is available, so the TRBD1 call from TCRdb remains unchecked. CDR3 length: 15 amino acids. Germline V lookup: CDR1 MGHRA, CDR2 YSYEKL.